One sample yielded the 21 T cell receptor beta chains listed below, sequenced in a study of T cell responses to AZD1222 COVID-19 vaccine. Sequenced by immunoSEQ multiplex PCR; TCRdb stores in-frame clones only, minus some. The data contain roughly 170,000 clones, roughly 94% of them singletons. Sample: peripheral blood, taken 28 days after the second AZD1222 dose. These receptors all come from an adult who received the AZD1222 COVID-19 vaccine.

The chain combines TRBV2 with TRBJ1-2; TRBD1 matches 9 bases. CDR1 is SNHLY and CDR2 is FYNNEI in the germline V gene. The V and J ends lost 5 bases and 2 bases, in that order; junction bases with no gene match: 3. The CDR3 sequence is 14 residues long. The chain's CDR3 is CASSPGTGNYGYTF. DNA of the CDR3: TGTGCCAGCAGTCCCGGGACAGGGAACTATGGCTACACCTTC. Complete variable domain (other parts from reference TRBV2 and TRBJ1-2): EPEVTQTPSHQVTQMGQEVILRCVPISNHLYFYWYRQILGQKVEFLVSFYNNEISEKSEIFDDQFSVERPDGSNFTLKIRSTKLEDSAMYFCASSPGTGNYGYTFGSGTRLTVV.

The V and J genes are TRBV24-1 and TRBJ2-7; tentative D call: TRBD1 (5 bases). The CDR3 is 13 amino acids. V lost 5 bases, J lost 0 bases, and 7 bases lay in between. Germline-derived CDR1 and CDR2 are KGHDR and SFDVKD. The CDR3 sequence: CATSGRDSYEQYF. In DNA, the CDR3 is TGTGCCACCAGTGGCAGGGACTCCTACGAGCAGTACTTC.

This chain uses TRBV28 with TRBJ1-1, with no clear D. Germline lookup yields CDR1 MDHEN and CDR2 SYDVKM. Trimming took 5 bases from V and 1 from J, leaving 11 bases between them. The CDR3 runs to 14 residues. The CDR3 loop reads CASSPPRQNTEAFF. For the CDR3, the DNA is TGTGCCAGCAGTCCCCCTCGACAGAACACTGAAGCTTTCTTT.

This clone was seen only once. This rearrangement joins TRBV28 to TRBJ2-2; D might be TRBD2 (5 bases). The CDR3 runs to 13 residues. Per germline, CDR1 MDHEN and CDR2 SYDVKM. V was clipped by 8 bases and J by 6 bases, with 13 bases between them. DNA for the CDR3: TGTGCCAGCGGAGGATTGTTAGCCGGGGAGCTGTTTTTT. This codes for CASGGLLAGELFF.

The V gene is TRBV2, the J gene TRBJ1-5; D possibly corresponds to TRBD1 (5 bases). This CDR3 is 16 amino acids long. V was shortened by 7 bases and J by 0 bases, with 16 bases between the two germline ends. The germline V gene encodes CDR1 SNHLY and CDR2 FYNNEI. The CDR3 loop reads CASTGGMGNSNQPQHF. Written as DNA, the CDR3 is TGTGCCAGCACCGGGGGGATGGGCAATAGCAATCAGCCCCAGCATTTT. Together with reference TRBV2 and TRBJ1-5, the CDR3 gives the full variable domain: EPEVTQTPSHQVTQMGQEVILRCVPISNHLYFYWYRQILGQKVEFLVSFYNNEISEKSEIFDDQFSVERPDGSNFTLKIRSTKLEDSAMYFCASTGGMGNSNQPQHFGDGTRLSIL.

The V call is TRBV3-1 (or the pseudogene TRBV3-2), the J call TRBJ1-2; D is perhaps TRBD1 (5 bases). Trimming removed 1 base from V and 9 bases from J, with 12 bases in between. Germline V CDR1 and CDR2: LGHDT, YNNKEL (reference sequence). The CDR3 has 13 amino acids. DNA of the CDR3: TGTGCCAGCAGCCAAGGGGACCTCGGAAGCTACACCTTC. Protein product: CASSQGDLGSYTF.

The chain carries TRBV4-1 and TRBJ1-5; a weak D match, TRBD1 (6 bases). The V and J ends lost 6 bases and 2 bases respectively, with 11 bases between them. The CDR3 is made up of 14 amino acids. Germline V gives CDR1 MGHRA, CDR2 YSYEKL. The CDR3 DNA sequence: TGCGCCAGCAGTCGGGACATGGGCAATCAGCCCCAGCATTTT. This codes for CASSRDMGNQPQHF.

V usage is TRBV18 and J usage is TRBJ1-2, with D unclear. This CDR3 comprises 13 residues. Germline CDR1 KGHSH, CDR2 LQKENI. V was trimmed by 4 bases and J by 5 bases, leaving 11 bases between them. CDR3 loop: CASSQGFGYGYTF. CDR3 nucleotides: TGTGCCAGCTCACAGGGATTTGGGTATGGCTACACCTTC.

This clone has only one observation. The chain employs TRBV5-6 and TRBJ2-5; D is possibly TRBD1 (5 bases). CDR1 and CDR2 from the germline V gene are SGHDT and YYEEEE. This CDR3 spans 14 amino acids. Between the trimmed V and J ends, which lost 5 bases and 9 bases, there was a span of 20 bases. The CDR3 DNA sequence: TGTGCCAGCAGAGATTACGGAATTCTAGGGGCCCAGTACTTC. Translating it yields CASRDYGILGAQYF.

This clone has just one count. V is TRBV11-2 and J is TRBJ1-1, with D perhaps matching TRBD1 (6 bases). V dropped 4 bases and J dropped 4 bases, with 19 bases sitting between them. The CDR3 is 16 residues long. Germline CDR1 SGHAT, CDR2 FQNNGV. The CDR3 DNA sequence: TGTGCCAGCAGCTCTCGGGGGCCAGGGGTACCCACTGAAGCTTTCTTT. Translating it yields CASSSRGPGVPTEAFF.

The rearrangement joins TRBV5-6 to TRBJ2-2; weak D call: TRBD2 (5 bases). Germline CDR1 SGHDT, CDR2 YYEEEE. There are 16 residues in the CDR3. Trimming stripped 0 bases from V and 3 bases from J, with 12 bases between. CDR3 nucleotide sequence: TGTGCCAGCAGCTTGGATCTAGCCAGATACACCGGGGAGCTGTTTTTT. Encoded protein: CASSLDLARYTGELFF.

V gene TRBV7-2 combines with J gene TRBJ1-1; D remains unclear. Trimming took off 5 bases at V and 2 bases at J, with 6 bases between the two ends. Per the germline V gene, CDR1 is SGHTA and CDR2 is FQGNSA. CDR3 size: 12 residues. The CDR3: CASSLVNTEAFF. CDR3 DNA sequence: TGTGCCAGCAGCCTCGTTAACACTGAAGCTTTCTTT.

The count of this clone is one. The chain uses TRBV7-9 and TRBJ2-7; possibly TRBD1 for D (6 bases). The V end was cut by 5 bases, the J end by 7 bases, with 9 bases between. This CDR3 spans 11 amino acids. CDR1 is SEHNR, CDR2 FQNEAQ, per germline (reference sequence). The CDR3 bases are TGTGCCAGCAGCCCTCAGGGGGAGCAGTACTTC. Its translation: CASSPQGEQYF.

CDR3 sequence reads: CASRLSGGGYGYTF. In DNA, the CDR3 is TGTGCCAGCCGGTTGTCGGGAGGCGGCTATGGCTACACCTTC. The V and J genes are TRBV6-5 and TRBJ1-2; no clear D gene. The germline V gene has CDR1 MNHEY and CDR2 SVGAGI. The CDR3 totals 14 residues. Trimming stripped 8 bases from V and 4 bases from J, with 17 bases between.

V usage is TRBV6-1 and J usage is TRBJ2-5; D remains unclear. V was cut by 2 bases and J by 5 bases, with 15 bases left in between. In germline, CDR1 is MNHNS, CDR2 SASEGT. CDR3 length: 15 amino acids. CDR3 protein: CASSESPFPRETQYF. Written as DNA, the CDR3 is TGTGCCAGCAGTGAATCTCCTTTTCCAAGGGAGACCCAGTACTTC.

This chain connects TRBV2 to TRBJ1-4; no definite D call. CDR1 is SNHLY, CDR2 FYNNEI, per germline. Deletions cut 7 bases from V and 3 bases from J, with 12 bases between. The CDR3 runs to 14 residues. The CDR3 DNA sequence: TGTGCCAGCAATCTAGGTGGGGCTAATGAAAAACTGTTTTTT. Its protein product is CASNLGGANEKLFF.

The chain joins TRBV6-2 or TRBV6-3 to TRBJ2-3; 8 nucleotides align to TRBD1. The germline gives CDR1 MNHEY, CDR2 SVGEGT. This CDR3 is 15 amino acids long. V was pared by 1 base and J by 6 bases, with 6 bases of the junction left unmatched. CDR3 region: CASSYYGQGRDTQYF. CDR3 DNA: TGTGCCAGCAGTTACTACGGACAGGGCCGGGATACGCAGTATTTT.

This chain connects TRBV29-1 to TRBJ1-3, with a possible D match to TRBD1 (5 bases). In germline, CDR1 is SQVTM, CDR2 ANQGSEA. The CDR3 sequence is 15 residues long. V was cut by 2 bases and J by 2 bases, with 13 bases left in between. The CDR3 reads CSVEWSRDAGNTIYF. CDR3 DNA: TGCAGCGTTGAATGGTCGCGGGACGCTGGAAACACCATATATTTT.

The rearrangement links TRBV6-5 to TRBJ1-2, with D uncertain. The germline V gene encodes CDR1 MNHEY and CDR2 SVGAGI. V shed 2 bases and J shed 8 bases, with 6 bases lying between them. The CDR3 loop spans 11 amino acids. The CDR3 reads CASSYGGGYTF. In DNA form, the CDR3 reads TGTGCCAGCAGTTACGGCGGCGGCTACACCTTC.

This rearrangement joins TRBV9 to TRBJ1-2, with TRBD1 matching 9 bases. Germline trimming cut 0 bases from V and 0 bases from J; bases unmatched to any gene: 3. The germline V gene encodes CDR1 SGDLS and CDR2 YYNGEE. The CDR3 is made up of 16 amino acids. The CDR3 region is CASSVARDRANYGYTF. CDR3 in DNA: TGTGCCAGCAGCGTAGCGCGGGACAGGGCTAACTATGGCTACACCTTC. Using reference TRBV9 and TRBJ1-2 for the parts outside the CDR3, the full variable domain is DSGVTQTPKHLITATGQRVTLRCSPRSGDLSVYWYQQSLDQGLQFLIQYYNGEERAKGNILERFSAQQFPDLHSELNLSSLELGDSALYFCASSVARDRANYGYTFGSGTRLTVV.

This chain connects TRBV7-2 to TRBJ2-5; D gene uncertain. This CDR3 has 15 amino acids. Germline V lookup: CDR1 SGHTA, CDR2 FQGNSA. Trimming shortened V by 5 bases and J by 5 bases, and 18 bases separated the two germline ends. The CDR3 region has the DNA TGTGCCAGCAGCCCCTCGGACCAAGGCGTCGAGACCCAGTACTTC. It specifies CASSPSDQGVETQYF.